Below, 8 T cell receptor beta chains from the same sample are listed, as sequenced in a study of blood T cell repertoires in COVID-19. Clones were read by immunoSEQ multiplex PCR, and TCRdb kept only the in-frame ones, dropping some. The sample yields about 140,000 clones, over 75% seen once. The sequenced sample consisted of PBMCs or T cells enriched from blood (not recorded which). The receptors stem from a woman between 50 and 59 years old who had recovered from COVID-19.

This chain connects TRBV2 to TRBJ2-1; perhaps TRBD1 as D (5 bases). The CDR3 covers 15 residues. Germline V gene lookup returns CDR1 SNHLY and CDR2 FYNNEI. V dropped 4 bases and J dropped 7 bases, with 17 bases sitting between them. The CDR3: CASSVGRGGLNEQFF. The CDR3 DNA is TGTGCCAGCAGTGTGGGAAGGGGCGGCTTAAATGAGCAGTTCTTC.

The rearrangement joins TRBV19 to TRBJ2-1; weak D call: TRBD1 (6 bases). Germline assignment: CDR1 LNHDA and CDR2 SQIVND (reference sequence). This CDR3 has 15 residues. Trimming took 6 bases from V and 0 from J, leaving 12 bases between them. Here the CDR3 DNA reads TGTGCCAGTAGCCTCGACAGGTACTCCTACAATGAGCAGTTCTTC. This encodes CASSLDRYSYNEQFF.

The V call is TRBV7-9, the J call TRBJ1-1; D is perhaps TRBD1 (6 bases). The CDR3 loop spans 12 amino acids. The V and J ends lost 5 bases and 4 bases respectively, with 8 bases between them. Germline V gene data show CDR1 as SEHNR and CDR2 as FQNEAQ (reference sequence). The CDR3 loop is CASSPQGTEAFF. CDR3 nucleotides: TGTGCCAGCAGCCCACAGGGCACTGAAGCTTTCTTT.

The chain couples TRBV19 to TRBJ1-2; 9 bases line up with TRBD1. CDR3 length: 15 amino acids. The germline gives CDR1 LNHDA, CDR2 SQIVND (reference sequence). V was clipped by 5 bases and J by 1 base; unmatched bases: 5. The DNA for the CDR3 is TGTGCCAGTAGTCACAGGGGGCGAGGTAACTATGGCTACACCTTC. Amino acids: CASSHRGRGNYGYTF.

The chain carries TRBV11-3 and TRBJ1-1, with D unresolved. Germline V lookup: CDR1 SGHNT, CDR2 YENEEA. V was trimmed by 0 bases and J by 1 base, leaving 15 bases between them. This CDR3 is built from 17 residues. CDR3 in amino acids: CASSLDPGLLENTEAFF. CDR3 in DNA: TGTGCCAGCAGCTTAGATCCTGGACTGCTGGAGAACACTGAAGCTTTCTTT.

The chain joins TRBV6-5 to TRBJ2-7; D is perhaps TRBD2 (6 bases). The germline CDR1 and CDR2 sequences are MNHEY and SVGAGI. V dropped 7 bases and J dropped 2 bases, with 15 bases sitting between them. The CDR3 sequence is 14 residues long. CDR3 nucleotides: TGTGCCAGCAAACGGGGCAGGACTACCTACGAGCAGTACTTC. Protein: CASKRGRTTYEQYF.

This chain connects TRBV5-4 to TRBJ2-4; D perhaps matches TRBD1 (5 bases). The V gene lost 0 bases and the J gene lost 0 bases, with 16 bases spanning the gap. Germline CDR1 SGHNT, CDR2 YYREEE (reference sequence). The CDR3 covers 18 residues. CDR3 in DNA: TGTGCCAGCAGCTTGGAACCAGGGTCCATTCTAGCCAAAAACATTCAGTACTTC. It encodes CASSLEPGSILAKNIQYF.

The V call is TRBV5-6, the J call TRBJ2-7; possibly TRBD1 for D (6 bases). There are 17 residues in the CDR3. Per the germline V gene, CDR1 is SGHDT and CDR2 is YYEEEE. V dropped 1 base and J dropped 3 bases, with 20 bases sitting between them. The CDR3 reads CASSLIRTDLILYEQYF. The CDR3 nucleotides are TGTGCCAGCAGCTTGATTCGGACAGATTTAATACTCTACGAGCAGTACTTC.